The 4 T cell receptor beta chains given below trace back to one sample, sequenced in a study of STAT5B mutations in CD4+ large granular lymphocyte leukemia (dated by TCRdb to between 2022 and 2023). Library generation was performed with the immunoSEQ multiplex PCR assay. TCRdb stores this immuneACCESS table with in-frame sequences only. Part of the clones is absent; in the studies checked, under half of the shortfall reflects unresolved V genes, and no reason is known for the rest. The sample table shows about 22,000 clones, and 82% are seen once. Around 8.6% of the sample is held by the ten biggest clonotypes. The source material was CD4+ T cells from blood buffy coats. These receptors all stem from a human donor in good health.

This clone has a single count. The CDR3 region has the DNA TGTGCCAGCAGTGAAGGGTGGGCGTCAACCTACGAGCAGTACTTC. Translation gives CASSEGWASTYEQYF. The V call is TRBV2, the J call TRBJ2-7; D remains unclear. V was shortened by 1 base and J by 2 bases, with 12 bases between the two germline ends. Germline CDR1 SNHLY, CDR2 FYNNEI. This CDR3 has 15 residues.

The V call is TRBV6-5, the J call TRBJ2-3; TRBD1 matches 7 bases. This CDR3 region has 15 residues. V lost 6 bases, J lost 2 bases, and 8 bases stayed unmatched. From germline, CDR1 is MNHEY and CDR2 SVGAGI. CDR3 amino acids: CASRLLGTATDTQYF. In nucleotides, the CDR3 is TGTGCCAGCAGACTTCTCGGGACAGCCACAGATACGCAGTATTTT.

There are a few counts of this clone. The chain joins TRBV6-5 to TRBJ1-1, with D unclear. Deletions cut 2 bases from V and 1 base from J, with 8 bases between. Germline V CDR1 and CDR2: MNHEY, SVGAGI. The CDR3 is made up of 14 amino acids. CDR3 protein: CASSYQQPNTEAFF. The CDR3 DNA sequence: TGTGCCAGCAGTTACCAACAGCCGAACACTGAAGCTTTCTTT.

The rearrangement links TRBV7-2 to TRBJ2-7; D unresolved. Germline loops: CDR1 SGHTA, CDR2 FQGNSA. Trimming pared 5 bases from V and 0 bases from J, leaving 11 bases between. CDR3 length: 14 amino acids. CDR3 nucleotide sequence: TGTGCCAGCAGCCCCCCCAAGCGCTCCTACGAGCAGTACTTC. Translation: CASSPPKRSYEQYF.